The clone carrying this T cell receptor beta chain was seen a single time. Original methodology: Estimated nucleated cell counts came from reference gene primer amplification. Generated by immunoSEQ multiplex PCR, the TCRdb table keeps only in-frame clones and is missing some. For V, J and clone size, that table is used; D and trimming come from the DNA. The sample records 150,000 to 200,000 clones, 88% being singletons. The data were obtained in a study of blood T cell repertoires in COVID-19. About the research overall: From the United States, Italy and Spain came samples of acute and convalescent COVID-19. Sources were T cells, B-cell-depleted T cells, or PBMCs; the material itself was cDNA or gDNA.

Germline V gives CDR1 MNHEY, CDR2 SVGAGI. J was trimmed by 0 bases and V by 5 bases; bases with no gene match: 6. CDR3 length equals 15 residues. This receptor was obtained from a human donor in a cohort sampled during active COVID-19. Sequencing was carried out using peripheral blood. The chain combines TRBV6-5 with TRBJ2-7; 8 bases are shared with TRBD2. DNA of the CDR3: TGTGCCAGCAGTCCGGGAGGGGAGCACTCCTACGAGCAGTACTTC. It translates to CASSPGGEHSYEQYF.